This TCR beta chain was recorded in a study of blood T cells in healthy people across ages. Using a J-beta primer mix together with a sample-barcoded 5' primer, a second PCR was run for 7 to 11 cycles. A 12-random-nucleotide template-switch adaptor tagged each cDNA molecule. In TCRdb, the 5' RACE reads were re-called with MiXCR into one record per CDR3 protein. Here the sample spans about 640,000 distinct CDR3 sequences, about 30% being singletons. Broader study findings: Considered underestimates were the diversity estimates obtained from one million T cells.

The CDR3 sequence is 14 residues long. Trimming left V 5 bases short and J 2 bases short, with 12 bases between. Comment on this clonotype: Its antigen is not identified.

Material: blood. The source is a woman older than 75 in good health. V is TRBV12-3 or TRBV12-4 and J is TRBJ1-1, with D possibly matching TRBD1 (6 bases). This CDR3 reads CASSVGTLNTEAFF. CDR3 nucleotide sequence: TGTGCCAGCAGTGTAGGGACATTAAACACTGAAGCTTTCTTT.